This is a list of T cell receptor beta chains from one sample in a study of T cell responses to AZD1222 COVID-19 vaccine. Sequenced by immunoSEQ multiplex PCR; TCRdb stores in-frame clones only, minus some. The table shows over 85,000 clones, with 87% occurring only once. Specimen: peripheral blood, collected on day 0 of AZD1222 vaccination. These receptors were collected from an adult in good health. The CDR3 runs from the conserved cysteine through the conserved F or W. D genes are given only for firm matches. Clone size is not always given. Where it is, it says once, few, many or a class for expanded clones.

clone size,J gene,D gene,V gene,CDR3 DNA,CDR3 protein
.,TRBJ1-1,TRBD1,TRBV6-1,TGTGCCAGCAGTGAAGTGTTAGGGGGCTGGAACACTGAAGCTTTCTTT,CASSEVLGGWNTEAFF
.,TRBJ1-5,.,TRBV20-1,TGCAGTGCTAGTCGCGGTTGGGGCAATCAGCCCCAGCATTTT,CSASRGWGNQPQHF
.,TRBJ1-2,.,TRBV24-1,TGTGCCACCAGTGATGCCGGGACTGCGATCACCTTC,CATSDAGTAITF
.,TRBJ2-5,.,TRBV19,TGTGCCAGTAGTAGGGGTCGGGCAGCGGAGACCCAGTACTTC,CASSRGRAAETQYF
few,TRBJ2-6,.,TRBV29-1,TGCAGCGTCAGGGTGGCTGGGGCCAACGTCCTGACTTTC,CSVRVAGANVLTF
.,TRBJ2-2,.,TRBV2,TGTGCCAGCACCGCTTTAGTGGGCACCGGGGAGCTGTTTTTT,CASTALVGTGELFF
.,TRBJ2-5,TRBD1,TRBV3-1/TRBV3-2,TGTGCCAGCAGCCGCGGACAGGGCCCCCAAGAGACCCAGTACTTC,CASSRGQGPQETQYF
.,TRBJ2-1,TRBD1,TRBV3-1/TRBV3-2,TGTGCCAGCAGCCAGGTCACCGGAACAACCGGGACAGGGAGGGATGAGCAGTTCTTC,CASSQVTGTTGTGRDEQFF
once,TRBJ2-7,.,TRBV3-1/TRBV3-2,TGTGCCAGCAGCCAAATGTACGAGCAGTACTTC,CASSQMYEQYF
.,TRBJ2-6,.,TRBV21-1,TGTGCCAGCAGCAAACCCGGGCGGGCCTCTGGGGCCAACGTCCTGACTTTC,CASSKPGRASGANVLTF
.,TRBJ1-5,TRBD1,TRBV6-6,TGTGCCAGCAGGCGACAGGGTGCCTACGGGAGCAATCAGCCCCAGCATTTT,CASRRQGAYGSNQPQHF
.,TRBJ2-1,TRBD2,TRBV19,TGTGCCAGTACCTTAGCGGGAGACTCCTACAATGAGCAGTTCTTC,CASTLAGDSYNEQFF
.,TRBJ2-3,.,TRBV19,TGTGCCAGTAGTATAGCCCGGGGGACAGGCACAGATACGCAGTATTTT,CASSIARGTGTDTQYF
.,TRBJ2-7,.,TRBV18,TGTGCCAGCTCACCACCGCAGGGTATAGAGCGGTACGAGCAGTACTTC,CASSPPQGIERYEQYF
.,TRBJ1-1,.,TRBV5-1,TGCGCCAGCAGCACGACAGTGGGGACTGAAGCTTTCTTT,CASSTTVGTEAFF
.,TRBJ1-2,.,TRBV25-1,TGTGCCAGCACCGAAGATGGTGACCTATATGGCTACACCTTC,CASTEDGDLYGYTF
.,TRBJ1-6,TRBD1,TRBV6-1,TGTGCCAGCAGTTATGGGACAGGGGATTCACCCCTCCACTTT,CASSYGTGDSPLHF
.,TRBJ1-5,.,TRBV18,TGTGCCAGCTCACCGGAGGCGCAGGTTCAGCCCCAGCATTTT,CASSPEAQVQPQHF
.,TRBJ1-2,.,TRBV28,TGTGCCAGCAGACCCGCGGGGCTTGGTTATGGCTACACCTTC,CASRPAGLGYGYTF
.,TRBJ2-7,.,TRBV7-2,TGTGCCAGCAGCCACCCCGAGGCGGGCGAGCAGTACTTC,CASSHPEAGEQYF
.,TRBJ2-7,.,TRBV7-9,TGTGCCAGCTTGGGAACCTACGAGCAGTACTTC,CASLGTYEQYF